A single TCR beta chain is shown here with its context. The sample is drawn from a study of blood T cell repertoires in COVID-19. TCRdb's table, derived via immunoSEQ multiplex PCR, lists solely in-frame clones and lacks some. Of about 180,000 clones detected, around 83% appear once; the ten largest clones hold about 8.3%. The TCR comes from a woman in her seventies with COVID-19, enrolled during active disease. What was sequenced was peripheral blood.

The CDR3 is CASNGQAANYGYTF. The CDR3 DNA reads TGTGCCAGCAACGGCCAGGCAGCTAACTATGGCTACACCTTC. This sequence joins TRBV18 and TRBJ1-2; no clear D gene. V was trimmed by 8 bases and J by 0 bases, leaving 13 bases between them. The CDR3 consists of 14 residues. Germline CDR1 reads KGHSH; CDR2 reads LQKENI. The full variable domain, its missing parts supplied by reference TRBV18 and TRBJ1-2, is NAGVMQNPRHLVRRRGQEARLRCSPMKGHSHVYWYRQLPEEGLKFMVYLQKENIIDESGMPKERFSAEFPKEGPSILRIQQVVRGDSAAYFCASNGQAANYGYTFGSGTRLTVV.